The clone carrying this T cell receptor beta chain was seen repeatedly, ten times or more. Its antigen is as yet unknown. These data come from a study of regulatory T cells in long-lasting Graves disease. In the study overall: The criterion for persistent Graves' disease was over 5 years of antithyroid drugs with positive TSH receptor antibodies.

CDR1 and CDR2 from the germline V gene are SNHLY and FYNNEI. The V and J ends lost 4 bases and 0 bases respectively, with 6 bases between them. This CDR3 spans 13 amino acids. The study, taken as a whole, reports: Those with persistent Graves' had less TCR diversity than newly diagnosed patients.

Regarding time point: persistent/refractory GD, antithyroid drugs over 5 years with positive TRAb. Extracted PBMC RNA gave rise to the TCR library. Graves' disease diagnoses followed American Thyroid Association guidelines. EDTA tubes held roughly 8.1 milliliters of peripheral blood from each patient. Building of the TCR beta libraries involved iRepertoire HTBI primers and Arm-PCR of CDR3 regions. TCRdb re-derived calls from the multiplex PCR reads in MiXCR, one entry per CDR3 protein. The table lists about 460,000 distinct CDR3 sequences, 20% to 25% of them singletons, with around 13% in the top ten.

The sample consisted of peripheral blood mononuclear cells (PBMCs), taken when the disease was refractory, from a patient treated with antithyroid drugs. The receptor was derived from a female donor with Graves disease. This rearrangement joins TRBV2 to TRBJ1-1; D is uncertain. The CDR3 is CASSVSLNTEAFF. The CDR3 nucleotides are TGTGCCAGCAGTGTCAGCCTGAACACTGAAGCTTTCTTT.